The count of the clone carrying this TCR beta chain is one. This sample was taken from a study of CD8 T cells in Susac syndrome. Reverse transcription of about 0.45 to 1 ug RNA was performed with random hexamers. MiXCR, run by TCRdb on the immunoSEQ multiplex PCR reads, gives a single entry per CDR3 protein. The repertoire consists of over 350,000 distinct CDR3 sequences, with more than 70% occurring once and the leading ten covering about 0.12%. The CDR3 has 18 amino acids. Germline V gene sequence: CDR1 MDHEN, CDR2 SYDVKM. After removal of 4 bases from V and 4 bases from J, the junction contained 14 bases not matched to a gene.

This TCR derives from a human donor with multiple sclerosis. The V and J genes are TRBV28 and TRBJ2-3, with 10 bases identical to TRBD2. Material: CD8+ T cells from PBMCs. CDR3 DNA: TGTGCCAGCAGTTCGCTAGCGGGAGTCCATTTAATCTCAGATACGCAGTATTTT. Its translation: CASSSLAGVHLISDTQYF.